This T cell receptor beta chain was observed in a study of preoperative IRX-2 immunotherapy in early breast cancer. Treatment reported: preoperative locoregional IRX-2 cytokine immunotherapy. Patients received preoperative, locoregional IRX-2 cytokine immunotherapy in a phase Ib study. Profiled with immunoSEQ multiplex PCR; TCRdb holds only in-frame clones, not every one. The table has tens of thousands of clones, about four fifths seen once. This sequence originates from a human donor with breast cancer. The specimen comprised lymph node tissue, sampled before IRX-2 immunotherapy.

In DNA, the CDR3 is TGTGCCAGCAGTTACGGCAGAAGAGGAAACACCATATATTTT. Its protein product is CASSYGRRGNTIYF. The chain uses TRBV6-8 and TRBJ1-3; D unclear. CDR1 MNHGY and CDR2 SAAAGT come from the germline V gene. V was cut by 2 bases and J by 4 bases, with 9 bases left in between. This CDR3 comprises 14 residues.